This T cell receptor (beta chain) was recorded in a study of technical replicates of blood from a handful of donors. Repertoires were generated with immunoSEQ multiplex PCR, while TCRdb's copy carries only in-frame clones and drops some. Of around 49,000 clones listed, more than 95% are singletons. The germline CDR1 and CDR2 sequences are LNHDA and SQIVND (reference sequence). This CDR3 region has 17 residues. The trim removed 6 bases at V and 0 bases at J, leaving 10 bases unmatched. The source material was T cells isolated from PBMCs. The rearrangement links TRBV19 to TRBJ2-1, with TRBD2 matching over 8 bases. The clonotype was recovered from a human donor in good health. CDR3 nucleotides: TGTGCCAGTAGCTGGACTAGCCCGGACCCCTCCTACAATGAGCAGTTCTTC. Translation: CASSWTSPDPSYNEQFF.